These 15 T cell receptor beta chains were sequenced from one sample in a study of identical twins. Each CDR3 protein gets one entry after TCRdb re-called the 5' RACE reads with MiXCR. The sample holds fewer than 800,000 distinct CDR3 sequences, around 7.5% seen once. The same sample was also studied in work on yellow fever vaccine responses in identical twins.

The material sequenced was PBMCs. The source is a woman aged 18-35 years in good health.

This clonotype has just a few counts. This chain connects TRBV7-2 to TRBJ2-5, with D tentatively TRBD2 (6 bases). This CDR3 comprises 15 residues. The ends were cut back, 2 bases at V and 2 bases at J, with 12 bases in the middle. Germline V lookup: CDR1 SGHTA, CDR2 FQGNSA. The CDR3 reads CASSLNSGRQETQYF. The CDR3 nucleotides read TGTGCCAGCAGCTTAAACTCGGGGAGGCAAGAGACCCAGTACTTC.

This clonotype was counted at least ten times. V gene TRBV12-3 or TRBV12-4 combines with J gene TRBJ1-2, with TRBD1 identical over 9 bases. This CDR3 has 18 residues. V shed 4 bases and J 1 base; nucleotides not matched to a gene: 13. The chain's CDR3 is CASSSGGTGSLINYGYTF. CDR3 nucleotides: TGTGCCAGCAGTTCGGGCGGGACAGGGAGTTTGATTAACTATGGCTACACCTTC.

Details on this clonotype: Germline and junction disagree at one end, which may indicate a read error. The genes are TRBV7-9 and TRBJ2-1; tentatively, D is TRBD1 (6 bases). CDR1 is SEHNR, CDR2 FQNEAQ, per germline (reference sequence). The CDR3 sequence is 15 residues long. CDR3 residues: CPSSLVGTPYNEQFF. DNA of the CDR3: TGTCCCAGCAGCTTAGTTGGGACACCGTACAATGAGCAGTTCTTC.

This clonotype was detected ten times or more. The V and J genes are TRBV6-5 and TRBJ1-1; TRBD1 matches 7 bases. V dropped 4 bases and J dropped 1; count of bases not matched to a gene: 12. Germline V CDR1 and CDR2: MNHEY, SVGAGI. This CDR3 comprises 17 residues. CDR3 residues: CASSSSKRRGWNTEAFF. As DNA, the CDR3 is TGTGCCAGCAGTTCATCTAAACGCAGGGGGTGGAACACTGAAGCTTTCTTT.

This clonotype was seen a few times. The rearrangement uses TRBV4-1 and TRBJ2-7; D might be TRBD2 (6 bases). The CDR3 spans 16 residues. The V and J ends lost 4 bases and 0 bases respectively, with 16 bases between them. Per the germline V gene, CDR1 is MGHRA and CDR2 is YSYEKL. The CDR3 loop is CASSLSRDSYSYEQYF. The CDR3 bases are TGCGCCAGCAGCCTCTCCCGGGACTCTTACTCCTACGAGCAGTACTTC.

This clonotype was detected many times. The V gene is TRBV12-3 or TRBV12-4, the J gene TRBJ1-1; unclear D gene. CDR3 length: 11 amino acids. V was trimmed by 6 bases and J by 5 bases, leaving 7 bases between them. The CDR3 DNA reads TGTGCCAGCAGAAGTCGTACTGAAGCTTTCTTT. The encoded protein is CASRSRTEAFF.

This clonotype was recorded at least ten times. DNA of the CDR3: TGTGCCACCAGCAGAGATGACAGGTTGAACACTGAAGCTTTCTTT. This translates into CATSRDDRLNTEAFF. This chain links TRBV15 with TRBJ1-1, with D perhaps matching TRBD1 (6 bases). This CDR3 region has 15 residues. V was shortened by 0 bases and J by 0 bases, with 8 bases between the two germline ends. Germline assignment: CDR1 LNHNV and CDR2 YYDKDF (reference sequence). Together with reference TRBV15 and TRBJ1-1, the CDR3 gives the full variable domain: DAMVIQNPRYQVTQFGKPVTLSCSQTLNHNVMYWYQQKSSQAPKLLFHYYDKDFNNEADTPDNFQSRRPNTSFCFLDIRSPGLGDTAMYLCATSRDDRLNTEAFFGQGTRLTVV.

The sample holds many counts of this clonotype. V usage is TRBV4-1 and J usage is TRBJ2-5; 11 positions agree with TRBD2. The CDR3 has 16 amino acids. The ends lost 1 base at V and 10 bases at J; junction bases unmatched: 11. CDR1 and CDR2 (germline): MGHRA, YSYEKL. The CDR3 region is CASSQVGTSGSGDQYF. CDR3 in DNA: TGCGCCAGCAGCCAAGTAGGGACTAGCGGATCTGGGGACCAGTACTTC.

This clonotype was picked up a small number of times. The rearrangement uses TRBV6-1 and TRBJ2-5; 10 bases match TRBD1. Germline CDR1 MNHNS, CDR2 SASEGT. The CDR3 covers 14 residues. V gave up 8 bases and J gave up 5 bases; unmatched junction bases: 8. The CDR3 sequence is CASRTGGSRETQYF. The CDR3 bases are TGTGCCAGCCGGACAGGGGGGAGTAGGGAGACCCAGTACTTC.

The chain carries TRBV11-2 and TRBJ2-7; D not certain. V lost 5 bases to trimming and J lost 5 bases, with 10 bases between them. Per germline, CDR1 SGHAT and CDR2 FQNNGV. The CDR3 consists of 12 residues. The CDR3 bases are TGTGCCAGCAGCCAACGGTCTGACGAGCAGTACGTC. The encoded protein is CASSQRSDEQYV.

V usage is TRBV4-1 and J usage is TRBJ1-1; TRBD1 is a possible D gene (6 bases). Germline V gives CDR1 MGHRA, CDR2 YSYEKL. V was pared by 3 bases and J by 5 bases, with 13 bases between. The CDR3 loop spans 14 amino acids. CDR3 DNA: TGCGCCAGCAGCCAGGGGGCCTCGCCGACTGAAGCTTTCTTT. Residues: CASSQGASPTEAFF.

This clonotype came up a few times. The rearrangement links TRBV24-1 to TRBJ2-1; 10 bases fit TRBD2. Germline V gene sequence: CDR1 KGHDR, CDR2 SFDVKD. The CDR3 sequence is 16 residues long. J gave up 2 bases and V 5 bases, and 5 bases lay outside the gene matches. CDR3 nucleotides: TGTGCCACCAGTGTCCGGACTAGCGGCCCCTACAATGAGCAGTTCTTC. It specifies CATSVRTSGPYNEQFF.

Many counts were recorded for this clonotype. The genes are TRBV27 and TRBJ2-3; 9 nucleotides line up with TRBD1. CDR1 MNHEY and CDR2 SMNVEV come from the germline V gene (reference sequence). J gave up 6 bases and V 6 bases, and 10 bases lay outside the gene matches. This CDR3 has 15 amino acids. The CDR3 coding sequence is TGTGCCAGCAGGATTTCTGGGACAGGGAGGGATACGCAGTATTTT. Its protein is CASRISGTGRDTQYF.

The table lists this clonotype with many counts. V and J are TRBV29-1 and TRBJ2-2; 7 bases align to TRBD2. Trimming took 3 bases from V and 3 from J; bases not matched to a gene: 1. Germline CDR1 and CDR2: SQVTM and ANQGSEA. This CDR3 has 13 residues. CDR3 DNA sequence: TGCAGCGTTGAGGGGGGGGACACCGGGGAGCTGTTTTTT. It is translated as CSVEGGDTGELFF.

This clonotype was counted between two and nine times. The gene calls are TRBV28 and TRBJ2-3; maybe TRBD1 (8 bases). The CDR3 spans 15 residues. The germline V gene encodes CDR1 MDHEN and CDR2 SYDVKM. Trimming removed 4 bases from V and 1 base from J, with 12 bases in between. CDR3 in DNA: TGTGCCAGCAGTTCGGGGGGACAGGGCACAGATACGCAGTATTTT. Protein product: CASSSGGQGTDTQYF.